This TCR beta chain was identified during a study of blood T cell repertoires in COVID-19. As for the study in general: Researchers got acute and convalescent COVID-19 samples from the United States, Italy and Spain. T cells, B-cell-depleted T cells, or PBMCs provided the cDNA or gDNA that served as material.

V was pared by 2 bases and J by 9 bases, with 11 bases between. This CDR3 comprises 13 residues. Germline-derived CDR1 and CDR2 are MNHEY and SVGAGI. As processed by the authors: Reference gene primer amplification gave estimated nucleated cell counts. Produced via immunoSEQ multiplex PCR; TCRdb's table is partial and in-frame only. The DNA was the basis for D and trimming; V, J and clone size are from that table. Counted here are hundreds of thousands of clones, over 75% occurring once; the ten biggest clones make up about 2.1%. J is TRBJ2-4 and V is TRBV6-5; D gene ambiguous. The TCR sequence derives from a woman between 40 and 50 years old who had recovered from COVID-19. Sequenced sample: peripheral blood. The CDR3 bases are TGTGCCAGCAGTTACCTCCCGGTCGGCATTCAGTACTTC. It is translated as CASSYLPVGIQYF.